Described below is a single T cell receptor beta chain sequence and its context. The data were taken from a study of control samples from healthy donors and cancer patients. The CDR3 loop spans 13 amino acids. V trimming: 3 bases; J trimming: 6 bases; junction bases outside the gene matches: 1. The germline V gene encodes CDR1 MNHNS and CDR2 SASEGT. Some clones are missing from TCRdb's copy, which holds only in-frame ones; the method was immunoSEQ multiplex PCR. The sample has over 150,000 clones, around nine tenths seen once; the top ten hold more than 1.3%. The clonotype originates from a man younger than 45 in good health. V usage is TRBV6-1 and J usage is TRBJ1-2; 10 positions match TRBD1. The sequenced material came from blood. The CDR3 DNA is TGTGCCAGCAGTGAGACAGGGGGCCATGGCTACACCTTC. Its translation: CASSETGGHGYTF.